This record looks at one T cell receptor beta chain sequence and its context. What antigen it recognizes has not been identified. Base-call qualities are not available, and no considerably larger clone is one nucleotide away. V sheds 3 bases and J sheds 4 bases, leaving 13 bases between their ends. CDR1 MNHNY and CDR2 SVGAGI were looked up in the germline V gene (reference sequence). The CDR3 has 14 amino acids, counting the end cysteine and phenylalanine. The sequence is cut down to CDR3 DNA, 42 bases in frame from base 1. The data were taken from a study of graft-versus-host responses after intestinal transplantation (dated by TCRdb to the early 2020s). Regarding the complete study: The transplants that recipients received were multivisceral, liver-intestinal, or isolated intestinal. Anti-thymocyte globulin induction was given to all recipients, followed by maintenance tacrolimus and steroids for around three years. Bulk TCR-beta CDR3 sequencing was used to track graft-versus-host and host-versus-graft alloreactive T cell clones in the graft, circulation and bone marrow after intestinal transplantation. To identify alloreactive clones, pre-transplant mixed lymphocyte reaction products were sequenced and then compared with unstimulated pre-transplant donor and recipient T cells. The cohort enrolled about two dozen intestinal transplant recipients including one retransplant, and 3 patients lacking pretransplant specimens were excluded. A peak of at least 4% donor T cells among recipient peripheral blood mononuclear cells was the definition used for donor T cell macrochimerism. Rather than going through the commercial service, samples from a few later patients were sequenced in-house on an Illumina MiSeq and processed with MiXCR.

The library was prepared using the immunoSEQ multiplex PCR assay. For most patients, genomic DNA was isolated with the Qiagen DNeasy Blood and Tissue Kit and shipped frozen to Adaptive Biotechnologies for TCR sequencing. Adaptive Biotechnologies carried out high-throughput TCR-beta CDR3 sequencing of genomic DNA for most patients. In the authors' own workflow: Adaptive's ImmunoSEQ software supplied the TCR sequencing data for 18 patients, while MiXCR and VDJtools were used to process a few other patients. CD4 versus CD8 sorting errors were corrected by removing sequences found in both subsets at a frequency ratio below 5:1. CDR3 nucleotide sequences shared between donor and recipient were removed because their origin could not be assigned. At least 2-fold expansion over unstimulated cells and a minimum CFSE-low frequency of 0.002% (template counts) or 0.001% (read counts) were required for clones to be classified as alloreactive. Mappable clones were those detected in sequenced pre-transplant spleen, lymph node, or MLR CFSE-low populations of the donor or recipient. Cumulative frequency of alloreactive clones was calculated as a percentage of all sequences weighted by copy number. TCRdb holds this immuneACCESS table with in-frame rearrangements only. Some clones are missing; in checked studies, unresolved V genes explain under half, and the rest has no known cause. That table is the source of V, J and clone size, and D and trimming were worked out from the DNA. The sample records about 92,000 clones, around nine tenths of which are singletons. The ten largest clones represent roughly 5.5% of the sample.

Read against the paper, the sample's time point label means: cells obtained before transplantation from donor or recipient. CD3+CD4+ and CD3+CD8+ populations were FACS-sorted from unstimulated pre-transplant donor and recipient cells taken from spleen or lymph nodes. Paper-wide results and their limitations: GvH clones turned up in recipient bone marrow, with some appearing earlier in ileal mucosa or blood, a pattern consistent with an intestinal mucosal origin. The relatively low number and heterogeneity of intestinal transplant patients limited the conclusions. Patients with donor T cell macrochimerism had high GvH to HvG T cell clonal ratios in their allografts. Peak levels of circulating GvH clones were associated with declines in HvG clones early after transplant.

The sample consisted of unstimulated CD8+ T cells sorted from spleen or lymph node cells, taken before intestinal transplant. This receptor was taken from a human donor who received an intestinal transplant. The rearrangement joined TRBV6-6 to TRBJ2-7; a confident D gene designation cannot be given. The DNA reads TGTGCCAGCAGTTATTCGGACCCATCGTACGAGCAGTACTTC. This encodes CASSYSDPSYEQYF.